One and the same sample provided the 25 T cell receptor beta chains below, sequenced in a study of blood T cell repertoires in COVID-19. Here immunoSEQ multiplex PCR was the method, and the copy in TCRdb shows in-frame clones only, minus some. The repertoire consists of fewer than 350,000 clones, with around 84% occurring once and the leading ten covering around 2%. The sequencing input was PBMCs or T cells enriched from blood (not recorded which). All receptors come from a young woman who had been exposed to COVID-19.

The chain couples TRBV25-1 to TRBJ2-7; TRBD1 matches 7 bases. CDR3 size: 16 residues. Per germline, CDR1 MGHDK and CDR2 SYGVNS. Trimming removed 3 bases from V and 3 bases from J; junction bases left unmatched: 11. This CDR3 is CASSDPEGGNYYEQYF. CDR3 bases: TGTGCCAGCAGTGACCCAGAAGGGGGCAATTACTACGAGCAGTACTTC.

This clone was picked up many times. V usage is TRBV30 and J usage is TRBJ2-2; 7 bases are shared with TRBD2. This CDR3 has 13 residues. V was pared by 2 bases and J by 4 bases, with 1 base of the junction left unmatched. Germline loops: CDR1 GTSNPN, CDR2 SVGIG (reference sequence). CDR3 loop: CAWSPSGTGELFF. The CDR3 coding sequence is TGTGCCTGGAGTCCTAGCGGCACCGGGGAGCTGTTTTTT.

The chain employs TRBV19 and TRBJ1-5; D is undetermined. Germline V CDR1 and CDR2: LNHDA, SQIVND (reference sequence). The CDR3 sequence is 15 residues long. Trimming removed 1 base from V and 0 bases from J, with 7 bases in between. The CDR3: CASSIGPNSNQPQHF. The CDR3 coding sequence is TGTGCCAGTAGTATAGGGCCCAATAGCAATCAGCCCCAGCATTTT.

V gene TRBV18 combines with J gene TRBJ2-7; 7 nucleotides align to TRBD1. Losses at the gene ends were 3 bases for V and 4 bases for J; bases not matched to a gene: 6. Germline CDR1 reads KGHSH; CDR2 reads LQKENI. The length of the CDR3 is 14 residues. CDR3 protein: CASSPRDRLYEQYF. CDR3 bases: TGTGCCAGCTCACCTCGGGACAGACTATACGAGCAGTACTTC.

The V gene is TRBV6-5, the J gene TRBJ1-3; D remains unclear. CDR3 length equals 14 residues. The germline V gene has CDR1 MNHEY and CDR2 SVGAGI. V lost 4 bases to trimming and J lost 0 bases, with 7 bases between them. For the CDR3, the DNA is TGTGCCAGCAGTTCTCAGGACTCTGGAAACACCATATATTTT. This translates into CASSSQDSGNTIYF.

This chain connects TRBV2 to TRBJ1-5; 9 bases line up with TRBD1. The germline gives CDR1 SNHLY, CDR2 FYNNEI. Trimming at V came to 8 bases and at J to 4 bases, leaving 6 bases not matched to a gene. The CDR3 contains 14 residues. The CDR3 DNA reads as TGTGCCAGCCTCGAGACAGGGGGGAATCAGCCCCAGCATTTT. Its protein product is CASLETGGNQPQHF.

V and J are TRBV25-1 and TRBJ2-1; 7 bases are shared with TRBD2. The CDR3 runs 16 residues. After removal of 1 base from V and 8 bases from J, the junction contained 11 bases not matched to a gene. Germline V CDR1 and CDR2: MGHDK, SYGVNS. CDR3 sequence (DNA): TGTGCCAGCAGTGAATGGGGACTATCCCAGAGGGATGAGCAGTTCTTC. The encoded protein is CASSEWGLSQRDEQFF. Full variable domain (rest looked up from reference TRBV25-1 and TRBJ2-1): EADIYQTPRYLVIGTGKKITLECSQTMGHDKMYWYQQDPGMELHLIHYSYGVNSTEKGDLSSESTVSRIRTEHFPLTLESARPSHTSQYLCASSEWGLSQRDEQFFGPGTRLTVL.

The gene calls are TRBV7-9 and TRBJ2-7; 9 bases line up with TRBD1. There are 12 residues in the CDR3. Germline values: CDR1 SEHNR, CDR2 FQNEAQ (reference sequence). V lost 4 bases, J lost 8 bases, and 3 bases stayed unmatched. CDR3 residues: CASSSTGGQQYF. The CDR3 DNA reads TGTGCCAGCAGCTCAACAGGGGGCCAGCAGTACTTC.

The chain links TRBV7-9 to TRBJ1-2, with a possible D match to TRBD1 (5 bases). V was cut by 4 bases and J by 1 base, with 16 bases left in between. The length of the CDR3 is 16 residues. Per germline, CDR1 SEHNR and CDR2 FQNEAQ (reference sequence). This chain's CDR3 is CASSSQGGEDNYGYTF. CDR3 sequence (DNA): TGTGCCAGCAGCTCTCAGGGAGGGGAAGATAACTATGGCTACACCTTC.

The chain carries TRBV28 and TRBJ1-1; D gene uncertain. The germline CDR1 and CDR2 sequences are MDHEN and SYDVKM. The CDR3 has 15 residues. V lost 5 bases and J lost 0, with 13 bases in between. The CDR3 loop reads CASSPRVVVNTEAFF. DNA for the CDR3: TGTGCCAGCAGTCCGCGGGTGGTAGTGAACACTGAAGCTTTCTTT.

V is TRBV4-1 and J is TRBJ2-5, with TRBD2 matching over 10 bases. CDR1 is MGHRA, CDR2 YSYEKL, per germline. The CDR3 loop spans 16 amino acids. V shed 0 bases and J 5 bases; nucleotides not matched to a gene: 6. The CDR3 is CASSQDERGGRETQYF. The CDR3 bases are TGCGCCAGCAGCCAAGATGAGCGGGGGGGCCGGGAGACCCAGTACTTC.

This chain joins TRBV11-2 and TRBJ1-4, with 7 bases fitting TRBD1. There are 15 residues in the CDR3. The V segment lost 6 bases and the J segment 7 bases; nucleotides outside the gene matches: 11. Germline CDR1 and CDR2: SGHAT and FQNNGV. CDR3 sequence reads: CASSPYSGTAEKLFF. CDR3 nucleotides: TGTGCCAGCAGTCCCTACTCCGGGACAGCTGAAAAACTGTTTTTT. Using reference TRBV11-2 and TRBJ1-4 for the parts outside the CDR3, the full variable domain is EAGVAQSPRYKIIEKRQSVAFWCNPISGHATLYWYQQILGQGPKLLIQFQNNGVVDDSQLPKDRFSAERLKGVDSTLKIQPAKLEDSAVYLCASSPYSGTAEKLFFGSGTQLSVL.

DNA for the CDR3: TGTGCCAGCAGCTTAGAAAACTTCAACCGGGACAGGGAAATATGTGCTTTCTTT. Translation: CASSLENFNRDREICAFF. The genes are TRBV11-3 and TRBJ1-1, with 9 bases matching TRBD1. The CDR3 sequence is 18 residues long. Trimming cost V 0 bases and J 11 bases; bases outside gene matches: 19. Germline V gene sequence: CDR1 SGHNT, CDR2 YENEEA.

The V call is TRBV19, the J call TRBJ2-5; 9 bases are shared with TRBD2. Per germline, CDR1 LNHDA and CDR2 SQIVND (reference sequence). V lost 6 bases, J lost 1 base, and 9 bases stayed unmatched. The CDR3 covers 16 residues. The chain's CDR3 is CASSPGAGGLQETQYF. The CDR3, as DNA: TGTGCCAGTAGCCCTGGAGCGGGGGGTCTCCAAGAGACCCAGTACTTC.

This chain connects TRBV7-8 to TRBJ2-7; 13 bases are shared with TRBD2. V trimming: 6 bases; J trimming: 2 bases; junction bases outside the gene matches: 16. The CDR3 runs to 19 residues. From germline, CDR1 is SGHVS and CDR2 FQNEAQ. CDR3 amino acids: CASRKTGTSGIPKPYEQYF. CDR3 sequence (DNA): TGTGCCAGCAGGAAAACCGGGACTAGCGGGATCCCCAAGCCCTACGAGCAGTACTTC.

The chain carries TRBV6-5 and TRBJ1-1; a weak D match, TRBD1 (5 bases). The CDR3 length is 13 residues. Trimming stripped 7 bases from V and 5 bases from J, with 14 bases between. Germline CDR1 and CDR2: MNHEY and SVGAGI. This chain's CDR3 is CASTHGGRTEAFF. CDR3 in DNA: TGTGCCAGCACCCATGGGGGGAGGACTGAAGCTTTCTTT.

V gene TRBV28 combines with J gene TRBJ1-5; D gene uncertain. The CDR3 length is 14 residues. Germline CDR1 reads MDHEN; CDR2 reads SYDVKM. V was shortened by 3 bases and J by 7 bases, with 13 bases between the two germline ends. CDR3 nucleotides: TGTGCCAGCAGTTTTGTTTCGCTAGGCCAGCCCCAGCATTTT. Translated, it gives CASSFVSLGQPQHF.

J is TRBJ1-2 and V is TRBV27; perhaps TRBD1 as D (5 bases). The CDR3 loop spans 16 amino acids. Germline V gives CDR1 MNHEY, CDR2 SMNVEV (reference sequence). The ends were cut back, 7 bases at V and 2 bases at J, with 20 bases in the middle. The DNA for the CDR3 is TGTGCCAGCAAAAAAGGGGCGACACTTCCAAACTATGGCTACACCTTC. Its translation is CASKKGATLPNYGYTF.

J is TRBJ2-3 and V is TRBV11-3; TRBD1 agrees at 8 bases. The CDR3 is 15 residues long. Germline CDR1 and CDR2: SGHNT and YENEEA. J lost 7 bases, V lost 0 bases, and 6 bases had no gene match. CDR3 protein: CASSLEAGGLNTQYF. CDR3 DNA: TGTGCCAGCAGCTTAGAAGCAGGGGGCTTAAATACGCAGTATTTT.

The rearrangement uses TRBV5-4 and TRBJ2-7; 7 bases are a match to TRBD1. The CDR3 runs 15 residues. Per germline, CDR1 SGHNT and CDR2 YYREEE (reference sequence). The ends lost 3 bases at V and 7 bases at J; junction bases unmatched: 13. The CDR3 DNA reads TGTGCCAGCAGCTCAACAGGGGACCTTAGGCGGGAGCAGTACTTC. Translation gives CASSSTGDLRREQYF. Full variable domain (remainder filled in from reference TRBV5-4 and TRBJ2-7): ETGVTQSPTHLIKTRGQQVTLRCSSQSGHNTVSWYQQALGQGPQFIFQYYREEENGRGNFPPRFSGLQFPNYSSELNVNALELDDSALYLCASSSTGDLRREQYFGPGTRLTVT.

The chain links TRBV30 to TRBJ1-2; 7 nucleotides agree with TRBD1. CDR3 length: 13 residues. Germline trimming cut 3 bases from V and 6 bases from J; bases unmatched to any gene: 7. Germline CDR1 reads GTSNPN; CDR2 reads SVGIG (reference sequence). The CDR3, as DNA: TGTGCCTGGAGCTACAGGGGAGGCAATGGCTACACCTTC. The encoded protein is CAWSYRGGNGYTF.

This sequence joins TRBV29-1 and TRBJ1-2, with 7 bases matching TRBD1. CDR3 length: 16 amino acids. Per the germline V gene, CDR1 is SQVTM and CDR2 is ANQGSEA. J lost 8 bases, V lost 7 bases, and 22 bases had no gene match. This chain's CDR3 is CSAVPAGTESLWGYTF. The CDR3 DNA follows: TGCAGCGCTGTTCCGGCGGGGACAGAGTCCCTCTGGGGCTACACCTTC.

This clone was seen a single time. The J gene is TRBJ2-7, the V gene TRBV19; TRBD1 might be the D (6 bases). The CDR3 is made up of 13 amino acids. The V gene lost 3 bases and the J gene lost 3 bases, with 9 bases spanning the gap. CDR1 and CDR2 from the germline V gene are LNHDA and SQIVND (reference sequence). The CDR3 nucleotides read TGTGCCAGTAGTATTCTCAGGGGCTACGAGCAGTACTTC. Translating it yields CASSILRGYEQYF. The full variable domain, completed using reference TRBV19 and TRBJ2-7, is DGGITQSPKYLFRKEGQNVTLSCEQNLNHDAMYWYRQDPGQGLRLIYYSQIVNDFQKGDIAEGYSVSREKKESFPLTVTSAQKNPTAFYLCASSILRGYEQYFGPGTRLTVT.

The chain carries TRBV6-2 or TRBV6-3 and TRBJ1-4; the D is unclear. The CDR3 is 13 residues long. Germline values: CDR1 MNHEY, CDR2 SVGEGT. The V gene lost 3 bases and the J gene lost 5 bases, with 7 bases spanning the gap. CDR3 sequence reads: CASSYQWNEKLFF. In DNA, the CDR3 is TGTGCCAGCAGTTATCAGTGGAATGAAAAACTGTTTTTT.

The sample holds one count of this clone. The chain carries TRBV27 and TRBJ1-6; the D is unclear. Trimming took off 6 bases at V and 9 bases at J, with 15 bases between the two ends. Per germline, CDR1 MNHEY and CDR2 SMNVEV (reference sequence). The CDR3 runs 14 residues. The CDR3 region has the DNA TGTGCCAGCAGAACCGGGGAAGGTGGTTCACCCCTCCACTTT. Amino acids: CASRTGEGGSPLHF.